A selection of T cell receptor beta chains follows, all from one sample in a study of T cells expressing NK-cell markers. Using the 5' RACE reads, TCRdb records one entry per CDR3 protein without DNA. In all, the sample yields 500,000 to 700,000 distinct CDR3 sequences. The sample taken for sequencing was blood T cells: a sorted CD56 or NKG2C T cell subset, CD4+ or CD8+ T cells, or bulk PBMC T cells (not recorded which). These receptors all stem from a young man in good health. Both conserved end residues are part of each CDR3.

CASNKPPGQGAYEQYF | TRBJ2-7 | TRBV28 | 16
CSARGERDSKLFF | TRBJ1-4 | TRBV20-1 | 13
CASSLMVGQSYEQYF | TRBJ2-7 | TRBV7-2 | 15
CATSDDTRAGGTYNEQFF | TRBJ2-1 | TRBV24-1 | 18
CASSPLQGRATDTQYF | TRBJ2-3 | TRBV7-3 | 16
CASSQDRGDYGYTF | TRBJ1-2 | TRBV4-1 | 14
CASSQVLSTGTSGNEQFF | TRBJ2-1 | TRBV3-1 | 18
CASSLTSGVSSYNEQFF | TRBJ2-1 | TRBV7-2 | 17
CASSYSLQLNTEAFF | TRBJ1-1 | TRBV6-5 | 15
CASSLVGRKEAFF | TRBJ1-1 | TRBV13 | 13
CASRRSVDRGELFF | TRBJ2-2 | TRBV5-5 | 14
CASITGVGFLDQPQHF | TRBJ1-5 | TRBV28 | 16
CASSFTQREPQHF | TRBJ1-5 | TRBV12-3/TRBV12-4 | 13
CASSPTSGQETQYF | TRBJ2-5 | TRBV5-1 | 14
CASSFRSGGGGDNEQFF | TRBJ2-1 | TRBV11-2 | 17
CASSLGDLGNTEAFF | TRBJ1-1 | TRBV5-1 | 15
CASSLDRGGNYGYTF | TRBJ1-2 | TRBV12-3/TRBV12-4 | 15
CASSPSSGRATGELFF | TRBJ2-2 | TRBV18 | 16
CASRPEIILGPYGYTF | TRBJ1-2 | TRBV21-1 | 16
CASSLGHPRTDTQYF | TRBJ2-3 | TRBV5-1 | 15
CATSRGYSSNQPQHF | TRBJ1-5 | TRBV15 | 15
CASSPDMKRETQYF | TRBJ2-5 | TRBV12-3/TRBV12-4 | 14
CASTGDRPYEQYF | TRBJ2-7 | TRBV21-1 | 13
CSVGRNGDEQFF | TRBJ2-1 | TRBV29-1 | 12
CASSTYGGDRDSYEQYF | TRBJ2-7 | TRBV12-3/TRBV12-4 | 17
CASSLKRGLGSNEQFF | TRBJ2-1 | TRBV3-1 | 16
CASSPGHISGANVLTF | TRBJ2-6 | TRBV6-1 | 16
CSAGGIAGITDTQYF | TRBJ2-3 | TRBV20-1 | 15
CASSVDPVTNEQYF | TRBJ2-7 | TRBV9 | 14
CASSLKTGTSGIRTDTQYF | TRBJ2-3 | TRBV11-1 | 19
CASSTSPSGSSYEQYF | TRBJ2-7 | TRBV28 | 16
CSVDIRGYEQFF | TRBJ2-1 | TRBV29-1 | 12
CASSLAKGDSGDTQYF | TRBJ2-3 | TRBV7-6 | 16
CAWSVPRLSMGNEQFF | TRBJ2-1 | TRBV30 | 16
CASRTGEARITEAFF | TRBJ1-1 | TRBV2 | 15
CAISEPRLAERSNEQFF | TRBJ2-1 | TRBV10-3 | 17
CAWSPIFGEQFF | TRBJ2-1 | TRBV30 | 12
CASSLAALAEYNEQFF | TRBJ2-1 | TRBV5-1 | 16